This T cell receptor beta chain was captured by sequencing in a study of cytomegalovirus exposure and HLA in healthy donors. As regards this clone: What it binds is unknown.

Trimming removed 3 bases from V and 6 bases from J, with 20 bases in between. The length of the CDR3 is 16 residues. CDR1 and CDR2 (germline): WNHNN, SYGVQD (reference sequence). Generated by immunoSEQ multiplex PCR, the TCRdb table keeps only in-frame clones and is missing some. This sample has approximately 82,000 clones, with 90% to 95% found just once. Study findings and constraints: The tendency of first-cohort TCR clusters to co-occur in the 110 or so validation repertoires emerged from a later analysis.

The gene calls are TRBV10-1 and TRBJ1-1, with D tentatively TRBD1 (5 bases). The sequence came from a man between 18 and 35 years old in good health and CMV-seronegative. The sample was PBMCs. The DNA of the CDR3 is TGCGCCAGCAGTGACTGGTCCGGGACGGGGGAACCTGAAGCTTTCTTT. Translating it yields CASSDWSGTGEPEAFF.